The clone carrying this T cell receptor beta chain was seen only a few times. The antigen is not known. Using its own MiXCR run on the 5' RACE reads, TCRdb lists one record per CDR3 protein. The table records some 390,000 distinct CDR3 sequences, approximately 19% of them present only once. This sample stems from a study of T cells after yellow fever vaccination. Whole-study results and caveats: A weaker but faster secondary response was observed, peaking on day 5 versus 15.

V lost 6 bases to trimming and J lost 2 bases, with 11 bases between them. The CDR3 length is 15 residues. CDR1 is MNHEY, CDR2 SVGEGT, per germline. Sequencing was performed on PBMCs, taken before the yellow fever booster vaccination. V usage is TRBV6-2 or TRBV6-3 and J usage is TRBJ2-6, with D hard to call. The sequence derives from a man aged 18 to 35 who received the YFV17D yellow fever vaccine. CDR3 in amino acids: CASSSRLAGANVLTF. As DNA, the CDR3 is TGTGCCAGCAGCTCGCGGCTTGCTGGGGCCAACGTCCTGACTTTC.